The following is a TCR beta chain sequence with its context. Germline assignment: CDR1 LNHDA and CDR2 SQIVND (reference sequence). There are 18 residues in the CDR3. V lost 1 base to trimming and J lost 0 bases, with 16 bases between them. This specimen comes from a study of control samples from healthy donors and cancer patients. Measured with immunoSEQ multiplex PCR; TCRdb has only the in-frame clones, and not every one. The sample records tens of thousands of clones, roughly 85% being singletons. The chain couples TRBV19 to TRBJ1-5; the D is unclear. The sequencing sample was made of blood. The clonotype originates from a man aged 55 to 70 in good health. CDR3 DNA sequence: TGTGCCAGTAGTATAGTCATATTCATAATCGGTAGCAATCAGCCCCAGCATTTT. Residues: CASSIVIFIIGSNQPQHF.